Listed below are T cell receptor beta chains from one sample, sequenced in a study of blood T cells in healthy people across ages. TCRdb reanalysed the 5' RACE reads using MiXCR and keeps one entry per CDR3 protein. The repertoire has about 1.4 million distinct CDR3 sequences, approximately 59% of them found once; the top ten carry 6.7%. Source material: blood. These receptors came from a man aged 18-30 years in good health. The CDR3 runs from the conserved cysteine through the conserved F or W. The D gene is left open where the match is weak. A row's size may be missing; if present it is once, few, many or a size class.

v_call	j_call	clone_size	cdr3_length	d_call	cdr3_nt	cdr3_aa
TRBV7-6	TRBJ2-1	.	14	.	TGTGCCAGCAGCTTAGCGACTGCTCCCAATGAGCAGTTCTTC	CASSLATAPNEQFF
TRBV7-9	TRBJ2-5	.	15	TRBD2	TGTGCCAGCAGCTGGCCGGGACTAGGGCAAGAGACCCAGTACTTC	CASSWPGLGQETQYF
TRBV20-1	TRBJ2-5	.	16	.	TGCAGTGCTAGAGATGCGTGGGGAGAGACCTCCGAGACCCAGTACTTC	CSARDAWGETSETQYF
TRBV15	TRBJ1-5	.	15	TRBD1	TGTGCCACCAGCCCCCAGCACAGGGGGGATCAGCCCCAGCATTTT	CATSPQHRGDQPQHF
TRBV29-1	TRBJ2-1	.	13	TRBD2	TGCAGCGTTCGACTAGCGGGAGGTTTTGAGCAGTTCTTC	CSVRLAGGFEQFF
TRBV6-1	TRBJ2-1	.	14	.	TGTGCCAGCGGATTAGGCGGCTTTTTAAATGAGCAGTTCTTC	CASGLGGFLNEQFF
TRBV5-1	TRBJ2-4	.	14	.	TGCGCCAGCAGCTTGGGACTCTCTATAGGGGGGCAGTACTTC	CASSLGLSIGGQYF
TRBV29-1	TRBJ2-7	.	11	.	TGCAGCGTCCCTGGGACGGCCGAGCAGTACTTC	CSVPGTAEQYF
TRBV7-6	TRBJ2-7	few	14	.	TGTGCCAGCAGCCCGGCTAGTTACCCCTACGAGCAGTACTTC	CASSPASYPYEQYF
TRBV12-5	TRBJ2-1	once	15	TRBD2	TGTGCTAGTGGGGGGGGGACTAGCGGGAGGAATGAGCAGTTCTTC	CASGGGTSGRNEQFF
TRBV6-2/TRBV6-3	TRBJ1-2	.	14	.	TGTGCCAGCACCGGACATCTACTTAACTATGGCTACACCTTC	CASTGHLLNYGYTF
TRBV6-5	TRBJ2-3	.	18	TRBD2	TGTGCCAGCAGTTACTTCCCCACGGGAGCGGGGCCGAGGGATACGCAGTATTTT	CASSYFPTGAGPRDTQYF
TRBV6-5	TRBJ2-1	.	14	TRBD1	TGTGCCAGCACCCGGGACAGGTTCTACAATGAGCAGTTCTTC	CASTRDRFYNEQFF
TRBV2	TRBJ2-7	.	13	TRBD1	TGTGCCATCCAACAAGACAGGGCCTACGAGCAGTACTTC	CAIQQDRAYEQYF
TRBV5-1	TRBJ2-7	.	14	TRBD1	TGCGCCAGCAGCGATTGGACAGGGGCTAACGAGCAGTACTTC	CASSDWTGANEQYF
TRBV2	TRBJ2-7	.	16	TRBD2	TGTGCCAGCACTGAGAGAGTAGCGGGGGACTCCTACGAGCAGTACTTC	CASTERVAGDSYEQYF
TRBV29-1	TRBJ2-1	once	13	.	TGCAGCTCCCTTATGCGGGATTCCTACGAGCAGTTCTTC	CSSLMRDSYEQFF
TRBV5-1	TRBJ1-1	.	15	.	TGCGCCAGCAGCCGACATGACAGAGCGTACACTGAAGCTTTCTTT	CASSRHDRAYTEAFF
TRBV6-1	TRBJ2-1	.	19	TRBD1	TGTGCCAGCAGTGAAACACCCGGGACAGGGGTTTTTGGGTTAAATGAGCAGTTCTTC	CASSETPGTGVFGLNEQFF
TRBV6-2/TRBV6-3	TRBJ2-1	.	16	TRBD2	TGTGCCAGCAGATACGGACTAGCGGGGCTCAACAATGAGCAGTTCTTC	CASRYGLAGLNNEQFF
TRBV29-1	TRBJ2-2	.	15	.	TGCAGCGTTGAAGGACTCCCCGCGAACACCGGGGAGCTGTTTTTT	CSVEGLPANTGELFF
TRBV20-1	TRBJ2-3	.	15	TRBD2	TGCAGTGCGCACCTTGCTAGCGGGGGGCCCGGAACGCAGTATTTT	CSAHLASGGPGTQYF
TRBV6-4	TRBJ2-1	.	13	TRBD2	TGTGCCAACTGCCCGGGACTACAAAATGAGCAGTTCTTC	CANCPGLQNEQFF
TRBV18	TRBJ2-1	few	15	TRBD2	TGTGCCAGCAGCAACAACGGGGGGGCCTCTAATGAGCAGTTCTTC	CASSNNGGASNEQFF
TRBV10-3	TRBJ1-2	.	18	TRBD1	TGTGCCATCAGTGGGCTGGGGACAGGTGAACCTTTTAACTATGGCTACACCTTC	CAISGLGTGEPFNYGYTF
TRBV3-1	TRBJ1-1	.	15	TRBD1	TGTGCCAGCAGCCAAGAACCAGGGGGCTACACTGAAGCTTTCTTT	CASSQEPGGYTEAFF